What follows are 26 T cell receptor beta chains derived from one specimen sequenced in a study of T cells after posttransplantation cyclophosphamide. Treatment was busulfan-fludarabine conditioning, a marrow graft, and cyclophosphamide on days +3 and +4. The protocol was immunoSEQ multiplex PCR, while the TCRdb copy is restricted to in-frame clones and leaves out a portion. The sample was found to contain about 5,500 clones, and every one recurs. The source material was PBMCs, sampled after allogeneic stem cell transplant with posttransplant cyclophosphamide. The receptors stem from a male patient between 55 and 70 years old who received an allogeneic stem cell transplant from a related donor, was CMV-positive, and had no GVHD. The graft donor may have given rise to some T cells.

This clone was seen at least ten times. J is TRBJ2-7 and V is TRBV7-9; 15 bases fit TRBD2. Per germline, CDR1 SEHNR and CDR2 FQNEAQ (reference sequence). This CDR3 spans 18 amino acids. V was pared by 3 bases and J by 0 bases, with 6 bases of the junction left unmatched. This CDR3 reads CASSLTGLAGGYSYEQYF. The CDR3 DNA is TGTGCCAGCAGCTTGACGGGACTAGCGGGGGGTTACTCCTACGAGCAGTACTTC.

This clone was recorded at least ten times. The genes are TRBV15 and TRBJ2-3, with TRBD2 matching 14 bases. This CDR3 spans 14 amino acids. The germline CDR1 and CDR2 sequences are LNHNV and YYDKDF (reference sequence). J lost 4 bases, V lost 8 bases, and 2 bases had no gene match. CDR3 sequence: CATRTSGGSDTQYF. In DNA form, the CDR3 reads TGTGCCACCCGGACTAGCGGGGGGTCAGATACGCAGTATTTT.

The V gene is TRBV30, the J gene TRBJ2-1, with D perhaps TRBD2 (5 bases). The germline gives CDR1 GTSNPN, CDR2 SVGIG (reference sequence). CDR3 length: 15 amino acids. Trimming took off 1 base at V and 1 base at J, with 11 bases between the two ends. The CDR3 spells CAWSGGLASYNEQFF. Here the CDR3 DNA reads TGTGCCTGGAGTGGGGGTTTAGCGTCCTACAATGAGCAGTTCTTC. The full variable domain, rest sourced from reference TRBV30 and TRBJ2-1, is SQTIHQWPATLVQPVGSPLSLECTVEGTSNPNLYWYRQAAGRGLQLLFYSVGIGQISSEVPQNLSASRPQDRQFILSSKKLLLSDSGFYLCAWSGGLASYNEQFFGPGTRLTVL.

Many counts were recorded for this clone. The CDR3 DNA follows: TGTGCCATCAGTGAGGAGGGGGTTACTGAAGCTTTCTTT. Residues: CAISEEGVTEAFF. The V gene is TRBV10-3, the J gene TRBJ1-1; maybe TRBD1 (6 bases). With 2 bases removed from V and 5 bases from J, the gap between germline ends came to 9 bases. The CDR3 extends over 13 amino acids. Germline CDR1 is ENHRY and CDR2 is SYGVKD.

The table lists this clone with a few counts. The chain recombines TRBV4-3 with TRBJ1-4; no definite D call. The CDR3 consists of 15 residues. V was cut by 0 bases and J by 7 bases, with 12 bases left in between. The germline V gene has CDR1 LGHNA and CDR2 YSLEER. The CDR3 bases are TGCGCCAGCAGCCAAGAACGGGTCGGAGCTGAAAAACTGTTTTTT. It yields the protein CASSQERVGAEKLFF.

This clone is classed as medium-sized (0.01 to 0.1%). The chain links TRBV10-3 to TRBJ2-3, with 9 bases that match TRBD2. Germline lookup yields CDR1 ENHRY and CDR2 SYGVKD. The V and J ends lost 4 bases and 4 bases, in that order; junction bases with no gene match: 12. The CDR3 is 17 residues long. CDR3 in DNA: TGTGCCATCAGTGGGTCTTCTAGCGGGGTCGCCTCAGATACGCAGTATTTT. It translates to CAISGSSSGVASDTQYF.

This clone was seen at least ten times. V usage is TRBV2 and J usage is TRBJ2-1, with D hard to call. CDR3 length equals 14 residues. The germline V gene encodes CDR1 SNHLY and CDR2 FYNNEI. Trimming took off 10 bases at V and 2 bases at J, with 15 bases between the two ends. This CDR3 is CATNRLAAYNEQFF. The CDR3 DNA reads TGTGCCACCAATCGCTTGGCGGCCTACAATGAGCAGTTCTTC.

This clone was counted ten times or more. The chain couples TRBV2 to TRBJ1-4; D is possibly TRBD1 (5 bases). Germline V lookup: CDR1 SNHLY, CDR2 FYNNEI. Trimming shortened V by 6 bases and J by 13 bases, and 15 bases separated the two germline ends. This CDR3 contains 12 residues. CDR3 loop: CASRGQLGGLFF. The CDR3 DNA is TGTGCCAGCAGGGGGCAACTCGGGGGACTGTTTTTT.

This clone occurred a few times. The chain is built from TRBV25-1 and TRBJ1-1, with 8 bases that match TRBD1. CDR3 size: 17 residues. Trimming removed 2 bases from V and 1 base from J; junction bases left unmatched: 9. The germline V gene encodes CDR1 MGHDK and CDR2 SYGVNS. CDR3 amino acids: CASSERTGWSTNTEAFF. In DNA, the CDR3 is TGTGCCAGCAGTGAACGGACAGGGTGGTCGACGAACACTGAAGCTTTCTTT.

This clone was observed a handful of times. The genes are TRBV29-1 and TRBJ1-4; 10 positions agree with TRBD1. This CDR3 comprises 12 residues. Germline lookup yields CDR1 SQVTM and CDR2 ANQGSEA. After removal of 6 bases from V and 10 bases from J, the junction contained 5 bases not matched to a gene. CDR3 in amino acids: CSVGGQGGKLFF. The CDR3 nucleotides are TGCAGCGTCGGCGGACAGGGGGGAAAACTGTTTTTT.

The chain combines TRBV5-1 with TRBJ2-3; 13 bases line up with TRBD2. The CDR3 loop spans 18 amino acids. The germline V gene has CDR1 SGHRS and CDR2 YFSETQ. Unmatched junction bases numbered 7, after V lost 3 bases and J lost 0 bases. The CDR3 sequence is CASSSSGTSGVSTDTQYF. The CDR3 DNA reads as TGCGCCAGCAGCTCCTCCGGGACTAGCGGGGTGAGCACAGATACGCAGTATTTT.

At least ten counts were recorded for this clone. V gene TRBV9 combines with J gene TRBJ1-1, with D tentatively TRBD1 (6 bases). The CDR3 contains 14 residues. The V and J ends lost 3 bases and 5 bases respectively, with 14 bases between them. CDR1 and CDR2 (germline): SGDLS, YYNGEE. The CDR3 sequence: CASSDGGLWTEAFF. The CDR3 nucleotides read TGTGCCAGCAGCGACGGGGGGCTGTGGACTGAAGCTTTCTTT.

The chain recombines TRBV27 with TRBJ2-5; TRBD2 might be the D (5 bases). The end of the DNA aligns better with TRBJ2-7, so the J call may be wrong. The CDR3 length is 16 residues. The germline gives CDR1 MNHEY, CDR2 SMNVEV (reference sequence). CDR3 region: CASSLYGGWSSYEQYF. CDR3 nucleotides: TGTGCCAGCAGTTTATACGGCGGGTGGAGCTCCTACGAGCAGTACTTC.

About this clone itself: A read error may account for a junction end that differs from germline. The genes are TRBV13 and TRBJ2-3, with D hard to call. The CDR3 has 14 amino acids. Germline CDR1 is PRHDT and CDR2 is FYEKMQ (reference sequence). The chain's CDR3 is CASSQTSSTDTQYF. The CDR3 nucleotides read TGCGCCAGCAGCCAAACTTCTAGCACAGATACGCAGTATTTT.

This clone has more than one count but fewer than ten. The DNA for the CDR3 is TGTGCCAGCAGCTTAGATTATCAGGGCAGGGTGATCGAAAAACTGTTTTTT. It is translated as CASSLDYQGRVIEKLFF. V is TRBV11-3 and J is TRBJ1-4, with D perhaps matching TRBD1 (5 bases). The germline V gene encodes CDR1 SGHNT and CDR2 YENEEA. CDR3 size: 17 residues. Deletions cut 0 bases from V and 8 bases from J, with 19 bases between.

V usage is TRBV2 and J usage is TRBJ2-5; 7 nucleotides line up with TRBD2. Near its end, the DNA agrees better with TRBJ2-7, so the J call may be wrong. The CDR3 is 14 residues long. The germline CDR1 and CDR2 sequences are SNHLY and FYNNEI. The CDR3: CASRNGGSSYEQYF. CDR3 nucleotides: TGTGCCAGCAGAAACGGGGGGAGCTCCTACGAGCAGTACTTC.

This clone came up many times. The chain has TRBV15 and TRBJ1-1, with 7 bases lining up with TRBD1. The J segment lost 0 bases and the V segment lost 5 bases, leaving 3 bases of the junction unmatched. The CDR3 runs to 14 residues. The germline CDR1 and CDR2 sequences are LNHNV and YYDKDF (reference sequence). CDR3 protein: CATSPDRVNTEAFF. DNA of the CDR3: TGTGCCACCAGCCCCGACAGGGTGAACACTGAAGCTTTCTTT. Using reference TRBV15 and TRBJ1-1 for the parts outside the CDR3, the full variable domain is DAMVIQNPRYQVTQFGKPVTLSCSQTLNHNVMYWYQQKSSQAPKLLFHYYDKDFNNEADTPDNFQSRRPNTSFCFLDIRSPGLGDTAMYLCATSPDRVNTEAFFGQGTRLTVV.

There are many counts of this clone. V and J are TRBV27 and TRBJ2-2; TRBD1 aligns across 8 bases. Germline assignment: CDR1 MNHEY and CDR2 SMNVEV (reference sequence). The CDR3 spans 18 residues. V dropped 7 bases and J dropped 2; count of bases not matched to a gene: 15. CDR3 sequence reads: CASTRLVGQGVNTGELFF. CDR3 sequence (DNA): TGTGCCAGCACGCGCCTCGTTGGACAGGGTGTCAACACCGGGGAGCTGTTTTTT.

This chain uses TRBV15 with TRBJ2-2; 10 bases are shared with TRBD1. With 4 bases clipped from V and 6 bases from J, the junction kept 11 bases outside the gene matches. Germline V lookup: CDR1 LNHNV, CDR2 YYDKDF (reference sequence). This CDR3 contains 17 residues. The CDR3 loop is CATSKPGTGDRPGELFF. CDR3 bases: TGTGCCACCAGCAAACCCGGGACAGGGGACCGACCCGGGGAGCTGTTTTTT.

This clone was seen more than once but under ten times. The rearrangement links TRBV11-1 to TRBJ2-1; maybe TRBD2 (7 bases). This CDR3 is built from 15 residues. Per germline, CDR1 SGHAT and CDR2 FQDESV (reference sequence). Trimming removed 5 bases from V and 5 bases from J, with 16 bases in between. CDR3 loop: CASSRGAEPNNEQFF. The CDR3 nucleotides read TGTGCCAGCAGCCGGGGGGCCGAACCTAACAATGAGCAGTTCTTC.

The V call is TRBV15, the J call TRBJ1-2, with 7 bases matching TRBD1. CDR3 length: 13 residues. The V segment lost 5 bases and the J segment 8 bases; nucleotides outside the gene matches: 8. Germline V lookup: CDR1 LNHNV, CDR2 YYDKDF (reference sequence). DNA of the CDR3: TGTGCCACCAGCCGACAGGGCTCGGGGGGCTACACCTTC. This gives the protein CATSRQGSGGYTF.

This clone was seen more than once but under ten times. The rearrangement links TRBV14 to TRBJ1-6, with D hard to call. Trimming stripped 0 bases from V and 7 bases from J, with 16 bases between. This CDR3 comprises 17 residues. Germline V CDR1 and CDR2: SGHDN, FVKESK. CDR3 bases: TGTGCCAGCAGCCAAGAGGGCGGGTCTCCCTCGAATTCACCCCTCCACTTT. It translates to CASSQEGGSPSNSPLHF.

The chain joins TRBV28 to TRBJ1-1; no clear D gene. V lost 11 bases and J lost 0, with 10 bases in between. CDR1 MDHEN and CDR2 SYDVKM come from the germline V gene. The CDR3 sequence is 12 residues long. CDR3 in DNA: TGTGCCTCCGGCGGGATGAACACTGAAGCTTTCTTT. The encoded protein is CASGGMNTEAFF.

This clone occurred many times. The J gene is TRBJ1-3, the V gene TRBV7-9; 7 bases fit TRBD1. There are 15 residues in the CDR3. Trimming took 4 bases from V and 2 from J; bases not matched to a gene: 5. Per the germline V gene, CDR1 is SEHNR and CDR2 is FQNEAQ (reference sequence). CDR3 nucleotides: TGTGCCAGCAGCTCATTTCAGGGGGCTGGAAACACCATATATTTT. Amino acid sequence: CASSSFQGAGNTIYF. Using reference TRBV7-9 and TRBJ1-3 for the parts outside the CDR3, the full variable domain is DTGVSQNPRHKITKRGQNVTFRCDPISEHNRLYWYRQTLGQGPEFLTYFQNEAQLEKSRLLSDRFSAERPKGSFSTLEIQRTEQGDSAMYLCASSSFQGAGNTIYFGEGSWLTVV.

This clone was seen many times. The rearrangement joins TRBV19 to TRBJ2-3, with 9 bases fitting TRBD1. V shed 3 bases, J shed 4 bases, and the junction held 8 bases outside the gene matches. This CDR3 spans 16 amino acids. Germline V gene data show CDR1 as LNHDA and CDR2 as SQIVND (reference sequence). CDR3 protein: CASSIRDREKADTQYF. The CDR3 DNA is TGTGCCAGTAGTATCCGGGACAGGGAGAAGGCAGATACGCAGTATTTT.

This clone has a count of ten or more. This chain links TRBV27 with TRBJ1-1; possibly TRBD1 for D (5 bases). Germline loops: CDR1 MNHEY, CDR2 SMNVEV (reference sequence). The CDR3 length is 13 residues. Trimming pared 5 bases from V and 5 bases from J, leaving 12 bases between. CDR3 bases: TGTGCCAGCAGTCTACAGGTGACTACTGAAGCTTTCTTT. It is translated as CASSLQVTTEAFF.